This T cell receptor (beta chain) came from a study of T cell changes during pregnancy in multiple sclerosis. Trimming cost V 0 bases and J 4 bases; bases outside gene matches: 6. The germline V gene has CDR1 LNHNV and CDR2 YYDKDF (reference sequence). The CDR3 contains 16 residues. This table comes from immunoSEQ multiplex PCR, and its TCRdb copy is limited to in-frame clones, with some not included. This table has roughly 40,000 clones, roughly 84% appearing once. The source of this sequence is a female donor with multiple sclerosis, enrolled in a pregnancy study. This rearrangement joins TRBV15 to TRBJ2-1; 7 nucleotides align to TRBD2. This specimen was CD8+ T cells from peripheral blood mononuclear cells, taken in the first trimester of pregnancy. The CDR3 nucleotides are TGTGCCACCAGCAGAGAGGGGGGGTCGGGGTACAATGAGCAGTTCTTC. As protein: CATSREGGSGYNEQFF.